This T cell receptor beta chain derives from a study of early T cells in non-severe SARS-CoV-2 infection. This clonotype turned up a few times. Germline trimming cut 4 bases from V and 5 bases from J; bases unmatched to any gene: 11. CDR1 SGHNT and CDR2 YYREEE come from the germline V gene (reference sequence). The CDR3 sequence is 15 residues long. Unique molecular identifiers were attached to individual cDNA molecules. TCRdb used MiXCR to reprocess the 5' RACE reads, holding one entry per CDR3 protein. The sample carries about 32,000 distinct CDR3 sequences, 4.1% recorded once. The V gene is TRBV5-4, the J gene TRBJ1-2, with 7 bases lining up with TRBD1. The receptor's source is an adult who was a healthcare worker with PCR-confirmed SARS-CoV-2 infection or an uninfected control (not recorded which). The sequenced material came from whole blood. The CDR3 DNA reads TGTGCCAGCAGCGCCGGACAGGAACCCCTATATGGCTACACCTTC. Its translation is CASSAGQEPLYGYTF.